The 24 T cell receptor beta chains in this list originate from one sample, sequenced in a study of siplizumab effects on memory and regulatory T cells. This table comes from immunoSEQ multiplex PCR, and its TCRdb copy is limited to in-frame clones, with some not included. The repertoire consists of about 100,000 clones, with approximately 91% occurring once and the leading ten covering over 0.12%. Sequencing input: CD4+ T cells sorted from blood. The receptors shown here come from a human donor in good health.

The rearrangement uses TRBV12-5 and TRBJ1-5; D not resolved. The CDR3 runs to 13 residues. Per the germline V gene, CDR1 is LGHNT and CDR2 is FRNRAP. V was cut by 1 base and J by 5 bases, with 6 bases left in between. CDR3 protein: CASGLAGYQPQHF. In DNA, the CDR3 is TGTGCTAGTGGTTTGGCAGGCTATCAGCCCCAGCATTTT. Full variable domain (missing parts from reference TRBV12-5 and TRBJ1-5): DARVTQTPRHKVTEMGQEVTMRCQPILGHNTVFWYRQTMMQGLELLAYFRNRAPLDDSGMPKDRFSAEMPDATLATLKIQPSEPRDSAVYFCASGLAGYQPQHFGDGTRLSIL.

The chain combines TRBV29-1 with TRBJ1-2; 7 bases agree with TRBD1. The CDR3 loop spans 12 amino acids. J lost 13 bases, V lost 0 bases, and 8 bases had no gene match. In germline, CDR1 is SQVTM, CDR2 ANQGSEA. The CDR3 nucleotides are TGCAGCGTTGAAGAATCGACAGGGTATTGCACCTTC. Residues: CSVEESTGYCTF. Supplemented by reference TRBV29-1 and TRBJ1-2, the full variable domain reads SAVISQKPSRDICQRGTSLTIQCQVDSQVTMMFWYRQQPGQSLTLIATANQGSEATYESGFVIDKFPISRPNLTFSTLTVSNMSPEDSSIYLCSVEESTGYCTFGSGTRLTVV.

V gene TRBV9 combines with J gene TRBJ2-3; D call uncertain. Germline lookup yields CDR1 SGDLS and CDR2 YYNGEE. V lost 3 bases, J lost 0 bases, and 8 bases lay in between. This CDR3 has 14 amino acids. The CDR3: CASSALASTDTQYF. DNA of the CDR3: TGTGCCAGCAGCGCACTTGCTAGCACAGATACGCAGTATTTT.

The chain employs TRBV7-3 and TRBJ2-6, with a possible D match to TRBD1 (5 bases). The CDR3 consists of 16 residues. Trimming cost V 1 base and J 1 base, with 8 bases left between them. Germline CDR1 is SGHTA and CDR2 is FQGTGA. As DNA, the CDR3 is TGTGCCAGCAGCTTAATACCAGGGTCTGGGGCCAACGTCCTGACTTTC. The encoded protein is CASSLIPGSGANVLTF.

Points on this clone: This sample also contains other DNA sequences that code for the same CDR3. J is TRBJ2-3 and V is TRBV7-2; D remains unclear. Germline values: CDR1 SGHTA, CDR2 FQGNSA. CDR3 size: 12 residues. The germline V and J ends were trimmed by 2 bases and 2 bases, with 2 bases remaining between them. CDR3 protein: CASSLSTDTQYF. In nucleotides, the CDR3 is TGTGCCAGCAGCTTATCCACAGATACGCAGTATTTT.

The DNA of the CDR3 is TGTGCCAGCAGTTATTACCGGGGTGAAGGCTACACCTTC. It codes for CASSYYRGEGYTF. The chain links TRBV6-6 to TRBJ1-2, with unresolved D. The ends were cut back, 3 bases at V and 8 bases at J, with 13 bases in the middle. The length of the CDR3 is 13 residues. Germline V CDR1 and CDR2: MNHNY, SVGAGI (reference sequence).

As regards this clone: The same CDR3 is also encoded by other DNA sequences in this sample. The CDR3 loop is CASSSANTEAFF. The CDR3 nucleotides read TGTGCCAGCAGTTCTGCGAACACTGAAGCTTTCTTT. The chain carries TRBV28 and TRBJ1-1; D gene uncertain. The V gene lost 4 bases and the J gene lost 1 base, with 4 bases spanning the gap. This CDR3 is 12 amino acids long. Germline CDR1 is MDHEN and CDR2 is SYDVKM.

On this clone: Other DNA sequences in the sample encode the same CDR3. The chain uses TRBV5-1 and TRBJ1-6, with D tentatively TRBD1 (6 bases). The CDR3 runs 14 residues. CDR1 SGHRS and CDR2 YFSETQ come from the germline V gene. The V gene lost 4 bases and the J gene lost 14 bases, with 19 bases spanning the gap. Here the CDR3 reads CASSPERSGESLHF. The CDR3 nucleotides are TGCGCCAGCAGCCCAGAGAGATCAGGGGAGTCCCTCCACTTT.

The chain uses TRBV15 and TRBJ1-2, with D hard to call. There are 12 residues in the CDR3. Germline V gene sequence: CDR1 LNHNV, CDR2 YYDKDF (reference sequence). Trimming took off 0 bases at V and 8 bases at J, with 7 bases between the two ends. This chain's CDR3 is CATSRERGGYTF. DNA for the CDR3: TGTGCCACCAGCAGAGAAAGAGGAGGCTACACCTTC.

This chain links TRBV7-6 with TRBJ2-5; 8 bases are a match to TRBD2. Germline assignment: CDR1 SGHVS and CDR2 FNYEAQ. The V and J ends lost 0 bases and 5 bases, in that order; junction bases with no gene match: 14. CDR3 length: 18 amino acids. CDR3 nucleotide sequence: TGTGCCAGCAGCTTAGCACCTCCCGGACTAGCAGGGTTGGAGACCCAGTACTTC. Encoded protein: CASSLAPPGLAGLETQYF.

The chain recombines TRBV10-2 with TRBJ2-2, with a possible D match to TRBD1 (5 bases). This CDR3 has 14 residues. Germline V gives CDR1 WSHSY, CDR2 SAAADI. The ends were cut back, 0 bases at V and 5 bases at J, with 7 bases in the middle. The CDR3 reads CASSESGVTGELFF. CDR3 nucleotide sequence: TGCGCCAGCAGTGAGTCAGGGGTTACCGGGGAGCTGTTTTTT.

The J gene is TRBJ1-3, the V gene TRBV7-7; D may be TRBD1 (5 bases). V lost 4 bases to trimming and J lost 2 bases, with 12 bases between them. Per germline, CDR1 SSHAT and CDR2 FNYEAQ (reference sequence). The CDR3 extends over 15 amino acids. CDR3 in DNA: TGTGCCAGCAGCTCATCCGGGACGCCTGGAAACACCATATATTTT. It encodes CASSSSGTPGNTIYF.

The chain carries TRBV19 and TRBJ1-3; D remains ambiguous. Trimming removed 11 bases at V and 7 bases at J, with 9 bases between. Germline V CDR1 and CDR2: LNHDA, SQIVND (reference sequence). The CDR3 runs 10 residues. Here the CDR3 reads CAVIGNTIYF. CDR3 sequence (DNA): TGTGCCGTCATTGGGAACACCATATATTTT.

This clone was seen once. The chain is built from TRBV28 and TRBJ1-5; D remains ambiguous. Deletions cut 3 bases from V and 4 bases from J, with 4 bases between. From germline, CDR1 is MDHEN and CDR2 SYDVKM. CDR3 length: 12 amino acids. CDR3 bases: TGTGCCAGCAGTTTGTGGAATCAGCCCCAGCATTTT. As protein: CASSLWNQPQHF.

The J gene is TRBJ1-1, the V gene TRBV6-1; a possible D gene is TRBD1 (6 bases). The CDR3 loop spans 15 amino acids. In germline, CDR1 is MNHNS, CDR2 SASEGT. Trimming stripped 3 bases from V and 1 base from J, with 12 bases between. The CDR3: CASSDRGGGNTEAFF. The CDR3 DNA reads as TGTGCCAGCAGTGATAGAGGGGGAGGGAACACTGAAGCTTTCTTT.

The chain employs TRBV5-1 and TRBJ1-1; D is unresolved. Germline CDR1 reads SGHRS; CDR2 reads YFSETQ. The CDR3 consists of 13 residues. The V gene lost 2 bases and the J gene lost 1 base, with 6 bases spanning the gap. CDR3 coding DNA: TGCGCCAGCAGCTTTACAGAGAACACTGAAGCTTTCTTT. This translates into CASSFTENTEAFF. Combining the CDR3 with reference TRBV5-1 and TRBJ1-1 gives the whole variable domain KAGVTQTPRYLIKTRGQQVTLSCSPISGHRSVSWYQQTPGQGLQFLFEYFSETQRNKGNFPGRFSGRQFSNSRSEMNVSTLELGDSALYLCASSFTENTEAFFGQGTRLTVV.

V and J are TRBV7-3 and TRBJ2-5; D may correspond to TRBD1 or TRBD2 (5 bases each). The V end lost 5 bases, the J end lost 3 bases, and 16 bases lay between the germline ends. Germline V lookup: CDR1 SGHTA, CDR2 FQGTGA. The CDR3 spans 15 residues. CDR3 sequence: CASSPTTGGKETQYF. CDR3 DNA sequence: TGTGCCAGCAGCCCCACGACTGGGGGAAAAGAGACCCAGTACTTC.

The chain has TRBV5-6 and TRBJ1-5, with a weak D call TRBD1 (6 bases). Trimming took off 1 base at V and 6 bases at J, with 8 bases between the two ends. CDR1 and CDR2 from the germline V gene are SGHDT and YYEEEE. The CDR3 has 13 residues. The CDR3 DNA reads as TGTGCCAGCAGCTTGACAGGGTCTCAGCCCCAGCATTTT. Protein: CASSLTGSQPQHF.

This clone came up a few times. Other DNA sequences in the same sample also yield this CDR3. The CDR3 DNA sequence: TGCGCCAGCAGCACTACTAGCGGGGGCCCCTACGAGCAGTACTTC. It translates to CASSTTSGGPYEQYF. V gene TRBV5-1 combines with J gene TRBJ2-7; TRBD2 matches at 11 bases. The length of the CDR3 is 15 residues. Germline-derived CDR1 and CDR2 are SGHRS and YFSETQ. J gave up 2 bases and V 4 bases, and 5 bases lay outside the gene matches.

The rearrangement uses TRBV7-6 and TRBJ2-7; 10 positions match TRBD2. Trimming cost V 0 bases and J 4 bases; bases outside gene matches: 6. This CDR3 has 16 residues. The germline gives CDR1 SGHVS, CDR2 FNYEAQ. Here the CDR3 reads CASSLAPSGGRYEQYF. CDR3 nucleotides: TGTGCCAGCAGCTTAGCGCCTAGCGGGGGTAGATACGAGCAGTACTTC.

This chain connects TRBV19 to TRBJ2-2; D is perhaps TRBD1 (7 bases). CDR1 LNHDA and CDR2 SQIVND come from the germline V gene (reference sequence). The CDR3 is 16 residues long. Trimming cost V 4 bases and J 3 bases, with 15 bases left between them. CDR3 residues: CASSREAGGYTGELFF. As DNA, the CDR3 is TGTGCCAGTAGTAGAGAGGCAGGGGGGTACACCGGGGAGCTGTTTTTT.

This chain connects TRBV28 to TRBJ2-6; D remains unclear. CDR1 and CDR2 (germline): MDHEN, SYDVKM. The length of the CDR3 is 15 residues. Trimming stripped 5 bases from V and 4 bases from J, with 12 bases between. The CDR3 is CASSPSMGGANVLTF. The CDR3 DNA sequence: TGTGCCAGCAGTCCCTCTATGGGGGGGGCCAACGTCCTGACTTTC.

This chain links TRBV19 with TRBJ1-5; D might be TRBD1 (5 bases). This CDR3 comprises 15 residues. The V gene lost 9 bases and the J gene lost 0 bases, with 15 bases spanning the gap. Germline values: CDR1 LNHDA, CDR2 SQIVND (reference sequence). The CDR3 loop reads CASEVGVYSNQPQHF. CDR3 in DNA: TGTGCCAGCGAGGTGGGGGTCTATAGCAATCAGCCCCAGCATTTT. The entire variable domain, with the rest obtained from reference TRBV19 and TRBJ1-5, is as follows: DGGITQSPKYLFRKEGQNVTLSCEQNLNHDAMYWYRQDPGQGLRLIYYSQIVNDFQKGDIAEGYSVSREKKESFPLTVTSAQKNPTAFYLCASEVGVYSNQPQHFGDGTRLSIL.

This clone was counted once. The rearrangement uses TRBV20-1 and TRBJ2-1, with D unclear. The CDR3 is 11 amino acids. Germline-derived CDR1 and CDR2 are DFQATT and SNEGSKA (reference sequence). The V gene lost 0 bases and the J gene lost 10 bases, with 7 bases spanning the gap. The CDR3 DNA sequence: TGCAGTGCTAGAGAAGGGTTCGAGCAGTTCTTC. It is translated as CSAREGFEQFF.